One and the same sample provided the 7 T cell receptor beta chains below, sequenced in a study of T cells in Graves' hyperthyroidism and ophthalmopathy. TCR beta CDR3 sequences were amplified from RNA transcripts. HTBI primers were employed in a first-round RT-PCR of the TCR CDR3. TCRdb reprocessed the multiplex PCR reads via MiXCR and lists one record per CDR3 protein. The sample lists about 740,000 distinct CDR3 sequences, 14% occurring once. The sample was blood. The receptors here all came from a woman aged 18-29 years with Graves' hyperthyroidism.

DNA for the CDR3: TGTGCCAGTAGTAGGACTGTAGGGACTGAAGCTTTCTTT. It encodes CASSRTVGTEAFF. This chain links TRBV19 with TRBJ1-1; D call uncertain. The ends were cut back, 4 bases at V and 5 bases at J, with 11 bases in the middle. Germline loops: CDR1 LNHDA, CDR2 SQIVND (reference sequence). This CDR3 has 13 amino acids.

This clonotype was seen only a few times. The CDR3 spells CASTPAGGVETQYF. In nucleotides, the CDR3 is TGCGCCAGCACCCCGGCAGGGGGCGTGGAGACCCAGTACTTC. The rearrangement uses TRBV5-1 and TRBJ2-5; 8 nucleotides line up with TRBD1. J gave up 5 bases and V 6 bases, and 9 bases lay outside the gene matches. Germline V gene lookup returns CDR1 SGHRS and CDR2 YFSETQ. This CDR3 comprises 14 residues.

This clonotype came up many times. V gene TRBV11-1 combines with J gene TRBJ2-2, with TRBD1 as a possible D gene (5 bases). The germline V and J ends were trimmed by 0 bases and 4 bases, with 21 bases remaining between them. CDR3 size: 19 residues. Germline values: CDR1 SGHAT, CDR2 FQDESV (reference sequence). The CDR3 loop reads CASSLARADWGFRTGELFF. CDR3 coding DNA: TGTGCCAGCAGCTTAGCCAGGGCCGATTGGGGCTTTCGCACCGGGGAGCTGTTTTTT.

This clonotype was recorded at least ten times. The CDR3 loop is CASSGWGFLGGYTF. CDR3 bases: TGTGCCAGCAGCGGGTGGGGGTTCCTTGGTGGCTACACCTTC. This chain connects TRBV6-1 to TRBJ1-2, with D possibly TRBD1 on 5 matching bases. Germline CDR1 and CDR2: MNHNS and SASEGT. The V end lost 6 bases, the J end lost 7 bases, and 18 bases lay between the germline ends. The CDR3 runs to 14 residues.

There are many counts of this clonotype. J is TRBJ2-3 and V is TRBV7-9, with D unclear. CDR1 and CDR2 (germline): SEHNR, FQNEAQ (reference sequence). V lost 3 bases and J 2 bases, leaving 12 bases between the germline ends. This CDR3 is 15 amino acids long. The CDR3 coding sequence is TGTGCCAGCAGCTTTCCTACCGGAATCACAGATACGCAGTATTTT. Its protein is CASSFPTGITDTQYF.

The chain has TRBV11-3 and TRBJ2-1; D ambiguous. CDR3 length equals 15 residues. With 3 bases removed from V and 8 bases from J, the gap between germline ends came to 17 bases. Germline lookup yields CDR1 SGHNT and CDR2 YENEEA. The CDR3 loop reads CASSFPDSPGDEQFF. CDR3 DNA: TGTGCCAGCAGCTTTCCCGACTCCCCTGGGGATGAGCAGTTCTTC.

This clonotype was counted many times. The J gene is TRBJ2-7, the V gene TRBV11-3, with TRBD2 matching 8 bases. The CDR3 totals 15 residues. Losses at the gene ends were 4 bases for V and 5 bases for J; bases not matched to a gene: 10. The germline V gene encodes CDR1 SGHNT and CDR2 YENEEA. The CDR3 DNA follows: TGTGCCAGCAGCTCCCGGGGGGGAGCGGCCCACGAGCAGTACTTC. This translates into CASSSRGGAAHEQYF.